This T cell receptor (beta chain) derives from a study of CD8+ T cells in alopecia areata (dated by TCRdb to about 2018). Broadly, across the study: Treated patients were enrolled in an open-label pilot trial of oral tofacitinib at 5 to 10 mg twice daily for moderate-to-severe alopecia areata. TCRbeta CDR3 regions were amplified by immunoSEQ multiplex PCR with 35 Vbeta forward and 13 Jbeta reverse primers. Biopsies were taken from tofacitinib-treated patients at baseline and at 4 and 24 weeks of treatment, and a later scalp biopsy was taken in several of the tofacitinib-treated patients. To study T cell clonal expansion in alopecia areata, the researchers applied high-throughput TCRbeta sequencing to both the C3H/HeJ mouse model and human patients. Human TCRbeta sequencing covered scalp tissue and sorted CD4+ and CD8+ peripheral blood T cells from patchy and totalis/universalis alopecia areata patients and healthy controls. Tofacitinib was given for 6 to 18 months, followed by 6 months of follow-up off drug to assess delayed response and recurrence. The SALT score, which quantifies the percentage of affected scalp surface area, was used to measure disease severity in treated patients. Scalp clonality was compared across normal scalp (n=4), patchy alopecia areata scalp (n=8), and alopecia totalis/universalis scalp (n=8). RNA came from the PAXgene miRNA kit for fixed scalp, the miRNeasy kit for PBMCs, and the RNeasy kit for mouse skin. Beyond this particular receptor, the publication reports: Tofacitinib significantly decreased scalp clonality and the number of expanded CD8+ clones among the top 100 scalp clones. Many expanded lesional clones were found to persist in scalp and blood during tofacitinib treatment, and relapse after treatment cessation may be partly explained by this persistence. The treated cohort was small, with a single nonresponder, so links between baseline CD8+ expansion and response need larger studies. Lesional scalp, especially in alopecia totalis/universalis, showed higher clonality and more expanded CD8+ clones than normal scalp, suggesting antigenic drive. Resident alphabeta T cells in normal human skin are also sequenced, complicating scalp TCR repertoire analysis, unlike mouse skin dominated by gammadelta T cells. Shared TCR sequences between patients were less evident than in mice, which may be partly attributable to HLA diversity in the patient population.

The label giving this sample's treatment or condition can be read as: oral pan-JAK inhibitor, 5-10 mg twice daily. Lesional scalp punch biopsies and peripheral blood were obtained from alopecia areata patients. PBMCs were separated by density centrifugation and stained for CD3, CD4 and CD8, after which CD4+ and CD8+ T cells were sorted on a FACSAria. On this clone: This clone's antigen is unknown. Base qualities are not recorded, but no much larger clone differs from it by a single base.

Receptor amplification or capture employed the immunoSEQ multiplex PCR assay. RNA was extracted from all samples and reverse transcribed into cDNA, which served as template for TCR sequencing. SuperScript III was used to make first-strand cDNA, primed with a 2:1 mix of oligo-dT and random hexamers. Amplification bias was assessed with a synthetic immune receptor repertoire, and residual bias was removed computationally. The paper's data handling went like this. Raw reads were preprocessed to remove errors, and CDR3 was defined by IMGT conventions from the conserved cysteine to phenylalanine. To get clonality, Shannon entropy was normalized by log2 of the number of productive unique TCRs and the result was subtracted from 1. Whether scalp clones were CD4 or CD8 was inferred by matching scalp TCRbeta sequences against CD4 and CD8 repertoires sorted from blood. Held by TCRdb, this immuneACCESS table contains in-frame sequences only and omits some clones. Under half of the omission traces to an unresolved V gene where checked; the cause of the rest is unknown. Clonal size and the V and J genes are those of that table, whereas D and trimming came from the DNA. A total of 95,000 to 110,000 clones appear in this sample, 70% to 90% of them only once. Around 10% of the sample goes to the ten largest clones.

This sample comprised CD8+ T cells sorted from blood, obtained at approximately week 30, from a patient treated with tofacitinib. This receptor was obtained from a human donor with alopecia areata.

The DNA reads TGTGCCAGCAGCTTTACTGGGGCTAGCTACAATGAGCAGTTCTTC. Its protein reads: CASSFTGASYNEQFF. Recombination joined TRBV7-9 with TRBJ2-1; TRBD1 is a weak D gene call, 5 bases matching. Per the germline V gene (reference sequence), SEHNR is the CDR1 and FQNEAQ is the CDR2. V is shortened by 3 bases, J by 3 bases, and the region joining them spans 12 bases. The CDR3, from cysteine to phenylalanine, totals 15 residues. Of all the DNA, just the CDR3 is kept, 45 bases in frame from base 1.